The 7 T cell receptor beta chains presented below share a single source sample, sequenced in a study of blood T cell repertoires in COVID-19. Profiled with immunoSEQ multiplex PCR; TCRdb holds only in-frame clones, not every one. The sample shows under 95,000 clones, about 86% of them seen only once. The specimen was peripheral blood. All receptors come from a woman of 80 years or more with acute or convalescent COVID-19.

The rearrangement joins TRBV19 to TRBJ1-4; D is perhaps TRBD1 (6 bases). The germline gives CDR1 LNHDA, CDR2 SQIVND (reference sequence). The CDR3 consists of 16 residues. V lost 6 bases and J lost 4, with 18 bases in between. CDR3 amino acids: CASRGAGAQDNEKLFF. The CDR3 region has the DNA TGTGCCAGTAGGGGGGCAGGGGCGCAGGATAATGAAAAACTGTTTTTT.

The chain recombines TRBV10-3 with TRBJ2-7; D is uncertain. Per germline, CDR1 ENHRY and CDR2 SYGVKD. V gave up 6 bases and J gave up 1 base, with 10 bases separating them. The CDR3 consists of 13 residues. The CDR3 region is CAISETSSYEQYF. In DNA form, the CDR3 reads TGTGCCATCAGCGAGACTTCGTCCTACGAGCAGTACTTC.

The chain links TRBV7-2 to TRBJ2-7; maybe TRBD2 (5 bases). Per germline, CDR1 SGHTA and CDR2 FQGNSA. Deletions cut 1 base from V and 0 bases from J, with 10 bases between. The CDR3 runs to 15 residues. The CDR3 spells CASSLVLGVSYEQYF. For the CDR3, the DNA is TGTGCCAGCAGCTTAGTATTGGGAGTCTCCTACGAGCAGTACTTC.

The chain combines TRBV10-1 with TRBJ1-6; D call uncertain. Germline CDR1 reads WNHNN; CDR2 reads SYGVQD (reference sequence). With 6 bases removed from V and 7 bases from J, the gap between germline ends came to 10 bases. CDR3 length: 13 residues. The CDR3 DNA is TGCGCCAGCAGCCTGAGGTCGAATTCACCCCTCCACTTT. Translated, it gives CASSLRSNSPLHF.

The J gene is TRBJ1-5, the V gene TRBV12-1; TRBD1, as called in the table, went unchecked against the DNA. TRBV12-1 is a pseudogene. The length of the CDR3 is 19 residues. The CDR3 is CASSFSPRQGTYSNQPQHF. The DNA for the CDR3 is TGTGCCAGCAGCTTTTCCCCCCGTCAGGGGACGTATAGCAATCAGCCCCAGCATTTT.

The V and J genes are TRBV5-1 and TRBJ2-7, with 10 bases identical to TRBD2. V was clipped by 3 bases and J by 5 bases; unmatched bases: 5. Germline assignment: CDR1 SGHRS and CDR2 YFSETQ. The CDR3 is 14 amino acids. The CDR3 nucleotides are TGCGCCAGCAGCTGGACTAGCGGCAGTAACGAGCAGTACTTC. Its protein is CASSWTSGSNEQYF. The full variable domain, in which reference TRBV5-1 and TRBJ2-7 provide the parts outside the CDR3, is KAGVTQTPRYLIKTRGQQVTLSCSPISGHRSVSWYQQTPGQGLQFLFEYFSETQRNKGNFPGRFSGRQFSNSRSEMNVSTLELGDSALYLCASSWTSGSNEQYFGPGTRLTVT.

CDR3 protein: CASSLEQRGTDTQYF. The CDR3 DNA follows: TGTGCCAGCAGCTTAGAACAGCGAGGGACAGATACGCAGTATTTT. The genes are TRBV5-6 and TRBJ2-3; TRBD2 is a possible D gene (5 bases). The V end lost 2 bases, the J end lost 3 bases, and 13 bases lay between the germline ends. Per the germline V gene, CDR1 is SGHDT and CDR2 is YYEEEE. There are 15 residues in the CDR3.